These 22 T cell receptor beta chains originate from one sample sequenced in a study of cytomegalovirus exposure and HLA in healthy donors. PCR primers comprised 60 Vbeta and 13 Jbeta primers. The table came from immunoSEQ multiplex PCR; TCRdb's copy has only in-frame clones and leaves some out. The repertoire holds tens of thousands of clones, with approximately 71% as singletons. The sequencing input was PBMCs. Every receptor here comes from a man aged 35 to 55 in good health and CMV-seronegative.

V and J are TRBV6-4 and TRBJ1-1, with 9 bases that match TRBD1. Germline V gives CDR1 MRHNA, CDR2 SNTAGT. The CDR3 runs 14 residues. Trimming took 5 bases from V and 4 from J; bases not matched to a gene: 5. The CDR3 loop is CASSPDRGSTEAFF. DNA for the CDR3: TGTGCCAGCAGTCCGGACAGGGGTAGCACTGAAGCTTTCTTT.

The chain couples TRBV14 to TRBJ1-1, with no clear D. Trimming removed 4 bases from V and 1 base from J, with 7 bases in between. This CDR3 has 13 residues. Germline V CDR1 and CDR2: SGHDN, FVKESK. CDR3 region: CASSLQWNTEAFF. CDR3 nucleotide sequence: TGTGCCAGCAGCCTACAGTGGAACACTGAAGCTTTCTTT.

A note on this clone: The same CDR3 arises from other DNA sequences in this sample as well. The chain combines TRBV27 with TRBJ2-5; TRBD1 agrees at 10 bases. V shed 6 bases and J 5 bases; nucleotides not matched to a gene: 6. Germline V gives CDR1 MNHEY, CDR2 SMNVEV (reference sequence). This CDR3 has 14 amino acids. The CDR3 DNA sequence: TGTGCCAGCAGGCGGGACAGGGGCCTGGAGACCCAGTACTTC. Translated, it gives CASRRDRGLETQYF.

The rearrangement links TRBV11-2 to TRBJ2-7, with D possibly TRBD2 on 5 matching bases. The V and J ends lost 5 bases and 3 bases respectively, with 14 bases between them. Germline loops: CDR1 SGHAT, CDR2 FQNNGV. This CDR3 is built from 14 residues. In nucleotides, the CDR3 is TGTGCCAGCAGCGAAGGGAGATCTCACTACGAGCAGTACTTC. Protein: CASSEGRSHYEQYF.

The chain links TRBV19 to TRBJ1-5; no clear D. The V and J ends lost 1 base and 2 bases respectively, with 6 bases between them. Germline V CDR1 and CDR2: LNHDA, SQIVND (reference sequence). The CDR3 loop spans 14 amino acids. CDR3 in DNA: TGTGCCAGTAGTATAGTGGCAGGCAATCAGCCCCAGCATTTT. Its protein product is CASSIVAGNQPQHF. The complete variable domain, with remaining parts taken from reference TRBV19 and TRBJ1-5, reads DGGITQSPKYLFRKEGQNVTLSCEQNLNHDAMYWYRQDPGQGLRLIYYSQIVNDFQKGDIAEGYSVSREKKESFPLTVTSAQKNPTAFYLCASSIVAGNQPQHFGDGTRLSIL.

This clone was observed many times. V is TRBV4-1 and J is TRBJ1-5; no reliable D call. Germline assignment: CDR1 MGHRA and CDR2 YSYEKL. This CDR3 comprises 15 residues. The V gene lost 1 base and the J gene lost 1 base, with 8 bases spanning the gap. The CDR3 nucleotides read TGCGCCAGCAGCCAAGTAACAGCAAGCAATCAGCCCCAGCATTTT. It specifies CASSQVTASNQPQHF.

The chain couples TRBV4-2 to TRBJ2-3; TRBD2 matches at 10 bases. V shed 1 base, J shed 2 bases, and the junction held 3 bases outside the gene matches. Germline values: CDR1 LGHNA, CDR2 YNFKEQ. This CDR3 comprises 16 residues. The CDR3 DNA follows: TGTGCCAGCAGCCAAGTCCTAGCGGGGGCCACAGATACGCAGTATTTT. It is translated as CASSQVLAGATDTQYF.

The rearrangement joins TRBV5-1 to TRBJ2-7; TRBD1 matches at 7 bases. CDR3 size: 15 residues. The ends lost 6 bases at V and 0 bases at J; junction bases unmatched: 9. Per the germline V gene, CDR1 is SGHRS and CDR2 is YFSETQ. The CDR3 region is CASNFGTESSYEQYF. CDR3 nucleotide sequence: TGCGCCAGCAACTTCGGGACAGAAAGCTCCTACGAGCAGTACTTC. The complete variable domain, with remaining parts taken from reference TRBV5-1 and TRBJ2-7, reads KAGVTQTPRYLIKTRGQQVTLSCSPISGHRSVSWYQQTPGQGLQFLFEYFSETQRNKGNFPGRFSGRQFSNSRSEMNVSTLELGDSALYLCASNFGTESSYEQYFGPGTRLTVT.

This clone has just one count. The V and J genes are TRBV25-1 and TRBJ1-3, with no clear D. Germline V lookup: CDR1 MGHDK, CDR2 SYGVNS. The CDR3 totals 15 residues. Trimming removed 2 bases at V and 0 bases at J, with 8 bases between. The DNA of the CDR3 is TGTGCCAGCAGTGAAGGCGGGAACTCTGGAAACACCATATATTTT. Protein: CASSEGGNSGNTIYF.

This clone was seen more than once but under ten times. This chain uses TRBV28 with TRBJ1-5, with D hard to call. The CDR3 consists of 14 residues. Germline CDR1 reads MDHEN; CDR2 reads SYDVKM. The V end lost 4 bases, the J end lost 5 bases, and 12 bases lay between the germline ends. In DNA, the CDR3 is TGTGCCAGCAGTTCCGTGGGCTCCGATCAGCCCCAGCATTTT. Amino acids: CASSSVGSDQPQHF.

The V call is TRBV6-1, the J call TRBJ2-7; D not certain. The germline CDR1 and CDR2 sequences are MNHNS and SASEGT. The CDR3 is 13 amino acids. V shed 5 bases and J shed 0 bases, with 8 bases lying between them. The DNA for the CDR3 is TGTGCCAGCAGTCTGCGGAGCTCCTACGAGCAGTACTTC. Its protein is CASSLRSSYEQYF.

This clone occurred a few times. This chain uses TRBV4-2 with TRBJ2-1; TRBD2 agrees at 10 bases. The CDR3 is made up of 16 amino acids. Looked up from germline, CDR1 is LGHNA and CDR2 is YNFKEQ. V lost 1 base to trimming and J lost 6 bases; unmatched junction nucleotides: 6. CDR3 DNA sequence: TGTGCCAGCAGCCAAGCTCAGCGGGAGGGGGCCAATGAGCAGTTCTTC. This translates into CASSQAQREGANEQFF.

The CDR3 spells CASSIGGTSWEAFF. For the CDR3, the DNA is TGTGCCAGTAGTATTGGTGGGACTAGTTGGGAAGCTTTCTTT. The genes are TRBV19 and TRBJ1-1, with D possibly matching TRBD1 (5 bases). Deletions cut 3 bases from V and 8 bases from J, with 16 bases between. This CDR3 is built from 14 residues. Germline assignment: CDR1 LNHDA and CDR2 SQIVND (reference sequence).

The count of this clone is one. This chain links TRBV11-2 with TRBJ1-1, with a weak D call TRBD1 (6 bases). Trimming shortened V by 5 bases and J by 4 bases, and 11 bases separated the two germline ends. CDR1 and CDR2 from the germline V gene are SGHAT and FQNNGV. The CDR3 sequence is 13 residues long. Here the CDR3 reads CASSPRTATEAFF. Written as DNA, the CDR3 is TGTGCCAGCAGCCCGAGGACAGCCACTGAAGCTTTCTTT.

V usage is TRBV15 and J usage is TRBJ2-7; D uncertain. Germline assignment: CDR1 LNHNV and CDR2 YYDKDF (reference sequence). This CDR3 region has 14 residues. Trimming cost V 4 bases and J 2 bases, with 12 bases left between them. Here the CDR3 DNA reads TGTGCCACCAGCATCGAGACAACCGCCTACGAGCAGTACTTC. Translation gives CATSIETTAYEQYF.

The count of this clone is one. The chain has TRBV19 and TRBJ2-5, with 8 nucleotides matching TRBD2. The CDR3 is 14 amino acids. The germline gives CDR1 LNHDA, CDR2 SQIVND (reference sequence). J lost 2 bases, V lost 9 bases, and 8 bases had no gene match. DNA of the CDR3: TGTGCCAGCCCCCGGGGGGGGCAGCAAGAGACCCAGTACTTC. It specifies CASPRGGQQETQYF.

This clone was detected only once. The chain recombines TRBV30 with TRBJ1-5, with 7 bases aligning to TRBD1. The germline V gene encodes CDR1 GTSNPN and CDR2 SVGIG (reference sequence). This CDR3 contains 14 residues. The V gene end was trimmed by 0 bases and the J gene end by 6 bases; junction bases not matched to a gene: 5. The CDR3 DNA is TGTGCCTGGAGTGTAGTAGGGGGCAGTCAGCCCCAGCATTTT. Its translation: CAWSVVGGSQPQHF.

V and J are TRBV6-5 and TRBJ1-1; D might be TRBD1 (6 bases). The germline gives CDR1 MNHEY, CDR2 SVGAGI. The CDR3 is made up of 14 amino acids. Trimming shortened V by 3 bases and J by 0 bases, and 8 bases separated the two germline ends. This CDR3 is CASSYGTLNTEAFF. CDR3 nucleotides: TGTGCCAGCAGTTATGGGACACTGAACACTGAAGCTTTCTTT.

CDR3 protein: CANGQVLNTEAFF. Here the CDR3 DNA reads TGTGCCAACGGACAGGTATTGAACACTGAAGCTTTCTTT. The rearrangement joins TRBV6-1 to TRBJ1-1, with TRBD1 identical over 7 bases. Germline assignment: CDR1 MNHNS and CDR2 SASEGT. The CDR3 extends over 13 amino acids. The V gene end was trimmed by 10 bases and the J gene end by 0 bases; junction bases not matched to a gene: 5.

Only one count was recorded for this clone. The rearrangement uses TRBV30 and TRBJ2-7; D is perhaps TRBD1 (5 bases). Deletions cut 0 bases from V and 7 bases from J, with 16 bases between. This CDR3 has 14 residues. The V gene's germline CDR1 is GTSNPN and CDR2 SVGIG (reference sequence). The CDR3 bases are TGTGCCTGGAGTGTAAGTACTCGGGCAGGGGAGCAGTACTTC. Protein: CAWSVSTRAGEQYF.

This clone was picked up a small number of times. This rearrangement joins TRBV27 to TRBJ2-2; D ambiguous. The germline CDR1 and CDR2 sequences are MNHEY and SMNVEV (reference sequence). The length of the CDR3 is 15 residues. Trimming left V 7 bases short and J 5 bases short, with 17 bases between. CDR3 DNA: TGTGCCAGCAACCTCGCAGGCCTCAAGACCGGGGAGCTGTTTTTT. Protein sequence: CASNLAGLKTGELFF.

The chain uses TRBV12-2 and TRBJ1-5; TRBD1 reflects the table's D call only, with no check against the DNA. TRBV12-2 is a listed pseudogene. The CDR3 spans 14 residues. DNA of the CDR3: TGTGCAAGTCGCTCGGGACAGAGAAATCAGCCCCAGCATTTT. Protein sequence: CASRSGQRNQPQHF.